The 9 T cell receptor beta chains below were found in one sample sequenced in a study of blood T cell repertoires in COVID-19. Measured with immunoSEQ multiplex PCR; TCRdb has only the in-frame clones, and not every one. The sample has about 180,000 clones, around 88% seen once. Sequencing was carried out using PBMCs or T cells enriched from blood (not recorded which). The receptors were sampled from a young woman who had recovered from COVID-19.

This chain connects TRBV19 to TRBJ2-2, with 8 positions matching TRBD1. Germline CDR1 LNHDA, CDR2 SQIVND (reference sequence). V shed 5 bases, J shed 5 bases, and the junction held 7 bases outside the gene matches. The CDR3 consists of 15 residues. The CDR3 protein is CASSQTGANTGELFF. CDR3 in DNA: TGTGCCAGTAGTCAGACAGGGGCAAATACCGGGGAGCTGTTTTTT.

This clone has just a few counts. CDR3 coding DNA: TGCAGCGGTCAGGGGGCTGGGTGGACAGATACGCAGTATTTT. Its translation: CSGQGAGWTDTQYF. This chain joins TRBV29-1 and TRBJ2-3; TRBD1 matches at 8 bases. Losses at the gene ends were 7 bases for V and 3 bases for J; bases not matched to a gene: 9. Germline CDR1 SQVTM, CDR2 ANQGSEA. This CDR3 has 14 amino acids.

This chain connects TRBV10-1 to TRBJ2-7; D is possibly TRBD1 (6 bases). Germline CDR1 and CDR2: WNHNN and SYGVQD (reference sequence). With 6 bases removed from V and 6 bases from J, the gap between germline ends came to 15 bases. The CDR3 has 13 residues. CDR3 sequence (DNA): TGCGCCAGCAGGGGGGACCCCAGGGGCGAGCAGTACTTC. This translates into CASRGDPRGEQYF.

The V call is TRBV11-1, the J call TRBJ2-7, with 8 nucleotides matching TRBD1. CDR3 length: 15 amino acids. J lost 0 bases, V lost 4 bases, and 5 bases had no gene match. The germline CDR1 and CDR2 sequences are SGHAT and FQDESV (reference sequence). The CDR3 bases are TGTGCCAGCAGCTCCCGGGACAGGAGCTCCTACGAGCAGTACTTC. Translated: CASSSRDRSSYEQYF.

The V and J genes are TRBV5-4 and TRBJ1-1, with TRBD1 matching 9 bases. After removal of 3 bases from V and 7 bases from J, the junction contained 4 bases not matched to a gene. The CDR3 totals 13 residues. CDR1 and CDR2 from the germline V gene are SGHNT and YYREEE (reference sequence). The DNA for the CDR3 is TGTGCCAGCAGCTCACAGGGGGCAAATGAAGCTTTCTTT. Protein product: CASSSQGANEAFF.

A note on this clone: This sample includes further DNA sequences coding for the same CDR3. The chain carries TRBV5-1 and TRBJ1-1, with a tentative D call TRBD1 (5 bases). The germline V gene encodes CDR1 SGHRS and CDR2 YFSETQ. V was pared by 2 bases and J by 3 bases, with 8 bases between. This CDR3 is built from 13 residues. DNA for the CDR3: TGCGCCAGCAGCTTAGTAGGGGACACTGAAGCTTTCTTT. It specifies CASSLVGDTEAFF. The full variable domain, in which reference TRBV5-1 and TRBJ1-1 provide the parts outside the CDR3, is KAGVTQTPRYLIKTRGQQVTLSCSPISGHRSVSWYQQTPGQGLQFLFEYFSETQRNKGNFPGRFSGRQFSNSRSEMNVSTLELGDSALYLCASSLVGDTEAFFGQGTRLTVV.

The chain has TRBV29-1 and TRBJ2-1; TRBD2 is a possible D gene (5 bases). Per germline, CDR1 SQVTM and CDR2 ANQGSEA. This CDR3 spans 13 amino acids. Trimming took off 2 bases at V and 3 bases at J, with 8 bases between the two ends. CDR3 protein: CSVERGHYNEQFF. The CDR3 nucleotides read TGCAGCGTTGAACGGGGTCACTACAATGAGCAGTTCTTC.

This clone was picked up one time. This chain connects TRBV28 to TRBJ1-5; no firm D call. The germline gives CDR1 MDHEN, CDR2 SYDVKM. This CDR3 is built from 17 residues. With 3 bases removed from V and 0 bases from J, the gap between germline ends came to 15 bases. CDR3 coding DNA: TGTGCCAGCAGTTTGGGCAGGTACAAGTATAGCAATCAGCCCCAGCATTTT. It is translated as CASSLGRYKYSNQPQHF. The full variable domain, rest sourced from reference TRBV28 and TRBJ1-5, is DVKVTQSSRYLVKRTGEKVFLECVQDMDHENMFWYRQDPGLGLRLIYFSYDVKMKEKGDIPEGYSVSREKKERFSLILESASTNQTSMYLCASSLGRYKYSNQPQHFGDGTRLSIL.

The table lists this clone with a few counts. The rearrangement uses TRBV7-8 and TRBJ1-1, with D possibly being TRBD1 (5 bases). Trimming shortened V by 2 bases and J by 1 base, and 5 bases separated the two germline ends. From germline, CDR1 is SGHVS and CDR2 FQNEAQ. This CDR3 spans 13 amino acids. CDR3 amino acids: CASSLRGNTEAFF. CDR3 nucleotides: TGTGCCAGCAGCTTAAGGGGGAACACTGAAGCTTTCTTT.